A selection of T cell receptor beta chains follows, all from one sample in a study of early T cells in non-severe SARS-CoV-2 infection. TCRdb re-called the 5' RACE reads through MiXCR, storing one row per CDR3 protein. The sample has tens of thousands of distinct CDR3 sequences, over 10% seen once. The source was whole blood, collected at baseline. These receptors all come from an adult who was a healthcare worker with PCR-confirmed SARS-CoV-2 infection or an uninfected control (not recorded which). CDR3s include the opening cysteine and the closing phenylalanine or tryptophan. Fields, in order: J gene, clone size, V gene, D gene, CDR3 length, CDR3 DNA, CDR3 protein. D genes are given only for firm matches. Expanded clones get a size class; other rows say once, few or many, or leave the size out.

TRBJ2-7 | . | TRBV18 | TRBD1 | 14 | TGTGCCAGCTCCGGGACAGGGGAGGGCCGCGAGCAGTACTTC | CASSGTGEGREQYF
TRBJ2-4 | few | TRBV5-1 | . | 16 | TGCGCCAGCAGCTTAGGGATTGACCGCCCCAAAAACATTCAGTACTTC | CASSLGIDRPKNIQYF
TRBJ1-1 | many | TRBV2 | . | 14 | TGTGCCAGCAGTGAGAGTTTGGGGGGCACTGAAGCTTTCTTT | CASSESLGGTEAFF
TRBJ1-6 | . | TRBV7-6 | . | 16 | TGTGCCAGCAGCCGGGGAGTGAGCTCCTATAATTCACCCCTCCACTTT | CASSRGVSSYNSPLHF
TRBJ2-1 | many | TRBV11-3 | . | 16 | TGTGCCAGCAGCTTACAAAGTGGGCCTCAAAGGAGTGAGCAGTTCTTC | CASSLQSGPQRSEQFF
TRBJ2-2 | . | TRBV20-1 | . | 14 | TGCAGTGCTGAAGATTTCGCGAACACCGGGGAGCTGTTTTTT | CSAEDFANTGELFF
TRBJ2-2 | . | TRBV29-1 | . | 16 | TGCAGCGTGGAGGTGTGGCAGGGTCCGAACACCGGGGAGCTGTTTTTT | CSVEVWQGPNTGELFF
TRBJ2-2 | few | TRBV19 | . | 11 | TGTGCCAGCACTCAGACCGGGGAGCTGTTTTTT | CASTQTGELFF
TRBJ1-1 | few | TRBV29-1 | . | 8 | TGCAGCGTTGAAGGTGCTTTCTTT | CSVEGAFF
TRBJ2-1 | . | TRBV12-3/TRBV12-4 | . | 15 | TGTGCCAGCAGTTTATGGGAGAAGGAGAGCAATGAGCAGTTCTTC | CASSLWEKESNEQFF
TRBJ1-5 | many | TRBV10-2 | TRBD1 | 15 | TGCGCCAGCAGTGATGGACAGGGGGCGAGACAGCCCCAGCATTTT | CASSDGQGARQPQHF
TRBJ2-3 | many | TRBV28 | . | 15 | TGTGCCAGCAGTTGGGGGGAAGGCAGCACAGATACGCAGTATTTT | CASSWGEGSTDTQYF
TRBJ2-1 | many | TRBV24-1 | TRBD2 | 18 | TGTGCCACCAGTGACGGTCTTGGTGGGGTTAGCGGGAGTGAGGAGCAGTTCTTC | CATSDGLGGVSGSEEQFF
TRBJ2-6 | few | TRBV6-4 | . | 15 | TGTGCCAGCAGTCAGGGTACTACTGGGGCCAACGTCCTGACTTTC | CASSQGTTGANVLTF
TRBJ1-6 | few | TRBV28 | . | 15 | TGTGCCAGCAGCCCCCCGGGATGGAATAATTCACCCCTCCACTTT | CASSPPGWNNSPLHF
TRBJ2-6 | . | TRBV15 | . | 15 | TGTGCCACCGGGGAGGCCGGCTCTGGGGCCAACGTCCTGACTTTC | CATGEAGSGANVLTF
TRBJ2-3 | . | TRBV28 | TRBD1 | 17 | TGTGCCAGCAGTTGGGACATGACAGGGGGTCAGTTAGATACGCAGTATTTT | CASSWDMTGGQLDTQYF
TRBJ2-2 | many | TRBV2 | TRBD2 | 16 | TGTGCCAGCCGACTCAGGGGACTAGCGTGGACCGGGGAGCTGTTTTTT | CASRLRGLAWTGELFF
TRBJ2-6 | few | TRBV3-1 | . | 14 | TGTGCCAGCACCGAGGAGGCTGGGGCCAACGTCCTGACTTTC | CASTEEAGANVLTF
TRBJ2-7 | few | TRBV7-4 | . | 16 | TGTGCCAGCAGCTTAGCGCGAGGCCGAGACACCTACGAGCAGTACTTC | CASSLARGRDTYEQYF
TRBJ1-3 | few | TRBV19 | . | 13 | TGTGCCAGTCGGGGGGCACCTGGAAACACCATATATTTT | CASRGAPGNTIYF
TRBJ2-7 | many | TRBV20-1 | TRBD1 | 11 | TGCAGTGCCACGGTCGGGGACAGCCTGCACTTC | CSATVGDSLHF
TRBJ2-1 | few | TRBV28 | . | 11 | TGTGCCAGCAGTTTGATTACTGAGCAGTTCTTC | CASSLITEQFF
TRBJ2-1 | . | TRBV7-2 | TRBD1 | 15 | TGTGCCAGCAGCCCCCGACAGGGGAGGATCAATGAGCAGTTCTTC | CASSPRQGRINEQFF